A selection of T cell receptor beta chains follows, all from one sample in a study of blood T cell repertoires in COVID-19. Some clones are missing from TCRdb's copy, which holds only in-frame ones; the method was immunoSEQ multiplex PCR. The sample lists 150,000 to 200,000 clones; around 84% were seen once. Material for sequencing was peripheral blood. These receptors came from an elderly woman with COVID-19, enrolled during active disease. Each CDR3 is given with its conserved first and last residue.

j_call v_call cdr3_aa
TRBJ1-1 TRBV27 CASSDRVSLVTEAFF
TRBJ1-1 TRBV18 CASSPLMDSEMNTEAFF
TRBJ1-5 TRBV10-3 CAISESRGEFGNQPQHF
TRBJ2-1 TRBV6-4 CASSVREGNEQFF
TRBJ1-4 TRBV6-1 CASSEGIGGGSNEKLFF
TRBJ1-4 TRBV15 CATSREVRGWEKLFF
TRBJ1-5 TRBV23-1 CASSHHLDRYQPQHF
TRBJ2-5 TRBV6-5 CASSPFGRGIETQYF
TRBJ1-1 TRBV9 CASSAREGTEAFF
TRBJ1-1 TRBV12-5 CASGSRQGAVNTEAFF
TRBJ1-4 TRBV12-3/TRBV12-4 CASSRTQGGKLFF
TRBJ2-3 TRBV28 CASSLLPSVGLGTDTQYF
TRBJ1-3 TRBV9 CASSTRQALSGNTIYF
TRBJ1-2 TRBV15 CATSREAGITF
TRBJ2-4 TRBV7-2 CASSSEGLAVNIQYF
TRBJ1-5 TRBV2 CASTGQGTNQPQHF
TRBJ2-7 TRBV5-6 CASSGRVSYEQYF
TRBJ1-2 TRBV6-5 CASSQDRTHGYTF
TRBJ2-2 TRBV9 CASSVHQDTGELFF